Reported below is one T cell receptor (beta chain). This entry comes from a study of blood T cell repertoires in COVID-19. Background on the study: T cells, B-cell-depleted T cells, or PBMCs supplied cDNA or gDNA.

How the authors handled the data: Reference gene primers were amplified, and this amplification served to estimate nucleated cell counts. Profiled with immunoSEQ multiplex PCR; TCRdb holds only in-frame clones, not every one. The DNA was the basis for D and trimming; V, J and clone size are from that table. The sample gives 200,000 to 250,000 clones, about 88% of which show up once; roughly 4% is in the top ten. The sequence was collected from a woman aged 25 to 39 who had been exposed to COVID-19. Specimen: PBMCs or T cells enriched from blood (not recorded which).

CDR3 coding DNA: TGTGCCAGCAGGGGCGGACAGGGTAGGACAGATACGCAGTATTTT. Residues: CASRGGQGRTDTQYF. The V gene is TRBV2, the J gene TRBJ2-3, with TRBD1 identical over 8 bases. After removal of 6 bases from V and 3 bases from J, the junction contained 8 bases not matched to a gene. Germline CDR1 SNHLY, CDR2 FYNNEI. This CDR3 comprises 15 residues.